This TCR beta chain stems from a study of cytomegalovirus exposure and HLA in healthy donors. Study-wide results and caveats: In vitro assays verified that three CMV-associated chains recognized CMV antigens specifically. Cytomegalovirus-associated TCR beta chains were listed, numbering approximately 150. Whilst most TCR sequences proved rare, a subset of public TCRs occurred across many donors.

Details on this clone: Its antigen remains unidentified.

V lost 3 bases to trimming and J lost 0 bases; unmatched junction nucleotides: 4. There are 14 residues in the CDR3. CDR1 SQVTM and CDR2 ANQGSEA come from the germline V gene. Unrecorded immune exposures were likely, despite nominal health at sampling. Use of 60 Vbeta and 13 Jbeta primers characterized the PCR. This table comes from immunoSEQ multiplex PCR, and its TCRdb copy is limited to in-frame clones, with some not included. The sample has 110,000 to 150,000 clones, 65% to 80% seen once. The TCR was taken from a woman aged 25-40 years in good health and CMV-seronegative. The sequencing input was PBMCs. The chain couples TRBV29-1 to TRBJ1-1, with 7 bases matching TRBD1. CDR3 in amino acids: CSVDVRGLNTEAFF. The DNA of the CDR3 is TGCAGCGTTGACGTTAGGGGGCTGAACACTGAAGCTTTCTTT.